This T cell receptor (beta chain) stems from a study of immune heterogeneity within non-small cell lung tumors. This clonotype appeared a few times. TCR beta CDR3 was amplified by multiplex PCR, first round 10 cycles, 32 V and 13 J primers. From the multiplex PCR reads, TCRdb called clonotypes with MiXCR, one entry per CDR3 protein. The sample yields over 25,000 distinct CDR3 sequences, around 30% seen once. TCRs were amplified from roughly 650 ng gDNA of bulk tumor per sample. From each primary tumor, several far-apart biopsies were obtained during surgery. Curative operations were performed on patients who had untreated, newly diagnosed non-small cell lung cancer. The source material was lung tumor tissue. The receptor comes from a man aged 35 to 55 with non-small cell lung cancer.

CDR3 DNA sequence: TGTGCCACGTCACTAGCGGGAGCCCCAGATACGCAGTATTTT. Its translation is CATSLAGAPDTQYF. V gene TRBV6-1 combines with J gene TRBJ2-3; 11 nucleotides match TRBD2. In germline, CDR1 is MNHNS, CDR2 SASEGT. The V gene end was trimmed by 10 bases and the J gene end by 4 bases; junction bases not matched to a gene: 7. This CDR3 is 14 amino acids long.